The 7 T cell receptor beta chains presented below share a single source sample, sequenced in a study of chemoradiotherapy in HPV16-positive cancers. Method: immunoSEQ multiplex PCR; TCRdb's copy keeps in-frame clones and lacks some. Of about 3,500 clones in the sample, roughly 94% are singletons; the top ten hold approximately 3%. This sample was taken from a patient who underwent chemoradiotherapy. The receptors here all came from a human donor with HPV-associated anogenital cancer.

The chain couples TRBV5-1 to TRBJ2-3, with TRBD1 matching 7 bases. Germline assignment: CDR1 SGHRS and CDR2 YFSETQ. The length of the CDR3 is 15 residues. The J segment lost 2 bases and the V segment lost 1 base, leaving 4 bases of the junction unmatched. The CDR3 reads CASSLTGADTDTQYF. In nucleotides, the CDR3 is TGCGCCAGCAGCTTGACAGGGGCCGACACAGATACGCAGTATTTT.

This chain connects TRBV4-1 to TRBJ1-5; D gene ambiguous. CDR1 and CDR2 (germline): MGHRA, YSYEKL. V lost 1 base to trimming and J lost 0 bases, with 10 bases between them. There are 16 residues in the CDR3. CDR3 residues: CASSQVAAYSNQPQHF. CDR3 coding DNA: TGCGCCAGCAGCCAAGTTGCCGCTTATAGCAATCAGCCCCAGCATTTT.

The chain couples TRBV7-8 to TRBJ1-5; possible D gene TRBD1, 6 bases. Germline assignment: CDR1 SGHVS and CDR2 FQNEAQ. Trimming removed 3 bases at V and 7 bases at J, with 13 bases between. The CDR3 runs to 14 residues. DNA of the CDR3: TGTGCCAGCAGCTTTGGAACAGGGATCCAGCCCCAGCATTTT. This gives the protein CASSFGTGIQPQHF.

The count of this clone is one. The V gene is TRBV7-2, the J gene TRBJ2-3; TRBD2 is a possible D gene (7 bases). Trimming stripped 4 bases from V and 6 bases from J, with 17 bases between. CDR3 size: 15 residues. In germline, CDR1 is SGHTA, CDR2 FQGNSA. CDR3 amino acids: CASSSRGGAIDTQYF. In nucleotides, the CDR3 is TGTGCCAGCAGCTCCCGTGGGGGGGCAATTGATACGCAGTATTTT.

The chain joins TRBV6-4 to TRBJ2-1; 13 bases are shared with TRBD2. V lost 5 bases and J lost 8; bases outside the gene matches: 6. The CDR3 totals 15 residues. Germline CDR1 reads MRHNA; CDR2 reads SNTAGT. DNA for the CDR3: TGTGCCAGCAGTCCACGGACTAGCGGGGGCGATGAGCAGTTCTTC. Its translation is CASSPRTSGGDEQFF.

This CDR3 reads CASSEWRDSNQPQHF. DNA for the CDR3: TGTGCCAGCAGTGAATGGCGAGATAGCAATCAGCCCCAGCATTTT. V gene TRBV2 combines with J gene TRBJ1-5, with D hard to call. The V end was cut by 2 bases, the J end by 0 bases, with 8 bases between. The CDR3 is made up of 15 amino acids. Germline CDR1 is SNHLY and CDR2 is FYNNEI.

Concerning this clone: The junction shows a germline mismatch at one end, possibly a read error. The chain links TRBV7-7 to TRBJ2-1; no clear D. Germline values: CDR1 SSHAT, CDR2 FNYEAQ (reference sequence). The length of the CDR3 is 14 residues. The CDR3 region is CASSFSGPGNEQFF. For the CDR3, the DNA is TGTGCTAGCAGCTTCTCCGGGCCCGGGAATGAGCAGTTCTTC.